The following is a TCR beta chain sequence with its context. Its specificity is not known. The data belong to a study of cytomegalovirus exposure and HLA in healthy donors. Clones were read by immunoSEQ multiplex PCR, and TCRdb kept only the in-frame ones, dropping some. The data show about 160,000 clones, less than 90% seen once. Findings and caveats of the study: That first-cohort TCR clusters tended to co-occur in the 90 to 150 validation repertoires was found in a later analysis.

Trimming left V 0 bases short and J 2 bases short, with 10 bases between. This CDR3 contains 15 residues. Germline V lookup: CDR1 LGHNA, CDR2 YSLEER. Input material: PBMCs. This sequence originates from a man aged 25-45 years in good health and CMV-seropositive. The genes are TRBV4-3 and TRBJ1-1, with D possibly matching TRBD1 (6 bases). The DNA of the CDR3 is TGCGCCAGCAGCCAAGACGCCAGGGGTAACACTGAAGCTTTCTTT. Protein sequence: CASSQDARGNTEAFF.